The clone carrying this T cell receptor (beta chain) was seen at least ten times. Individual cDNA molecules each received unique molecular identifiers attached to them. Each CDR3 protein is one row after TCRdb ran MiXCR on the 5' RACE reads. The table lists under 70,000 distinct CDR3 sequences, around 6.5% of them singletons, with 3% to 3.5% in the top ten. This entry belongs to a study of early T cells in non-severe SARS-CoV-2 infection. The CDR3 loop spans 14 amino acids. CDR1 is DFQATT and CDR2 is SNEGSKA in the germline V gene (reference sequence). After removal of 5 bases from V and 8 bases from J, the junction contained 6 bases not matched to a gene.

The chain combines TRBV20-1 with TRBJ2-1; 13 nucleotides align to TRBD2. This receptor was taken from an adult who was a healthcare worker with PCR-confirmed SARS-CoV-2 infection or an uninfected control (not recorded which). Specimen: whole blood, collected at baseline. CDR3 sequence (DNA): TGCAGTGCTTCCGGGACTAGCGGGGTCTATGAGCAGTTCTTC. This gives the protein CSASGTSGVYEQFF.